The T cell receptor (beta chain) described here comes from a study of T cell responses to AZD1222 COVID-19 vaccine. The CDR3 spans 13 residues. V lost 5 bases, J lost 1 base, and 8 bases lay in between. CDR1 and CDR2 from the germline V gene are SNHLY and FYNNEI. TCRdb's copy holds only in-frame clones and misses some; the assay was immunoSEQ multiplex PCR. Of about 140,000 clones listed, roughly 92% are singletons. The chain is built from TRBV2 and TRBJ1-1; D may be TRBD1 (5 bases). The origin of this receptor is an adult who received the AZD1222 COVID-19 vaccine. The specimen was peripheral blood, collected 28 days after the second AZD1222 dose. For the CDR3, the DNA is TGTGCCAGCAGTCAGGGATGGAACACTGAAGCTTTCTTT. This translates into CASSQGWNTEAFF.